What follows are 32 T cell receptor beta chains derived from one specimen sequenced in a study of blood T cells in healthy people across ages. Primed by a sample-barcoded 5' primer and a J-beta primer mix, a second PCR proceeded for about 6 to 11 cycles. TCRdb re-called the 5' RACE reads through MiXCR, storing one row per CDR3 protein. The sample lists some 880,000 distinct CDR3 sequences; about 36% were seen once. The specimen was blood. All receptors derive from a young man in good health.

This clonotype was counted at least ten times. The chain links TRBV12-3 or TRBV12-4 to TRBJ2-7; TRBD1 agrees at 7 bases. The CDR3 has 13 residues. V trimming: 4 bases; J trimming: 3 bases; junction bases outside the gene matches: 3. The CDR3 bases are TGTGCCAGCAGTTGGGGACAGTTCTACGAGCAGTACTTC. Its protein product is CASSWGQFYEQYF.

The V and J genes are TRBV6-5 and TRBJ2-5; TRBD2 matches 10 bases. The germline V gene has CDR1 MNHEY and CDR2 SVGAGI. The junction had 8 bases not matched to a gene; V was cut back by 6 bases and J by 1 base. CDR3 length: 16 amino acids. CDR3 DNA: TGTGCCAGCAGCCGGCGGGCTAGCGGGGGCCAAGAGACCCAGTACTTC. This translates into CASSRRASGGQETQYF.

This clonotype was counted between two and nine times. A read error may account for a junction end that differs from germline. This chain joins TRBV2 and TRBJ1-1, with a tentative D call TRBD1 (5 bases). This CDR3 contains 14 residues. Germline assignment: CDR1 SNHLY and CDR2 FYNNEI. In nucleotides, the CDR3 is TGTGCCAGCAGTGGAATGGGGGGGAGCACTGAAGCTTTTTTT. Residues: CASSGMGGSTEAFF.

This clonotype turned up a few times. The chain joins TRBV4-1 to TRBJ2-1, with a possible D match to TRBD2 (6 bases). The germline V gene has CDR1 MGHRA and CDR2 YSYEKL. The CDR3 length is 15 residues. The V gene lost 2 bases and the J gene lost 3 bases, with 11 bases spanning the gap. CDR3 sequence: CASSQKDYNYNEQFF. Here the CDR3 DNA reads TGCGCCAGCAGCCAAAAGGACTATAACTACAATGAGCAGTTCTTC.

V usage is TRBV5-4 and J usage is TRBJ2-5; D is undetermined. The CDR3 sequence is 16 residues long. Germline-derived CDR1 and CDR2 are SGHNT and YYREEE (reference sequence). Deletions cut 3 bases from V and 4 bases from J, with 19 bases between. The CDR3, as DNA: TGTGCCAGCAGCTCCGAGCAGTACGGGTACCGAGAGACCCAGTACTTC. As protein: CASSSEQYGYRETQYF. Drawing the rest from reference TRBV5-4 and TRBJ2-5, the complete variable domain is ETGVTQSPTHLIKTRGQQVTLRCSSQSGHNTVSWYQQALGQGPQFIFQYYREEENGRGNFPPRFSGLQFPNYSSELNVNALELDDSALYLCASSSEQYGYRETQYFGPGTRLLVL.

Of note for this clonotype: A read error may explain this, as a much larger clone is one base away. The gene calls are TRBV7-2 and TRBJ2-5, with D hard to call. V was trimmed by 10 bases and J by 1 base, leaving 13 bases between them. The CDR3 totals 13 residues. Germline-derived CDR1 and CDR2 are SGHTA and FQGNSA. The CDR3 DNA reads TGTGCCAACAGTTTACAGCGCCAAGAGACCCAGTACTTC. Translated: CANSLQRQETQYF.

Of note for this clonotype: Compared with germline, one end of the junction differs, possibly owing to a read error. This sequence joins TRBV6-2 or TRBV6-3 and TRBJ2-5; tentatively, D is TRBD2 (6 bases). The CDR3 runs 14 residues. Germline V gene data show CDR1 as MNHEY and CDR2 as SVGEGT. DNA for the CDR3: TGTGCCTGCAGTCCCGGCGGGGACCAGGAGACCCAGTACTTC. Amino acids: CACSPGGDQETQYF.

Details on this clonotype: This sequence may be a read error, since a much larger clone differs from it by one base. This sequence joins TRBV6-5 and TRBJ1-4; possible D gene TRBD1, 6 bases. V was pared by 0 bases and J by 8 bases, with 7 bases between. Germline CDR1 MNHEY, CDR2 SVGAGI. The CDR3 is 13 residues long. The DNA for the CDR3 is TGTGCCAGCAGTTACTCGCAGGGGGAAAAACTGTTTTTT. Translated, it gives CASSYSQGEKLFF.

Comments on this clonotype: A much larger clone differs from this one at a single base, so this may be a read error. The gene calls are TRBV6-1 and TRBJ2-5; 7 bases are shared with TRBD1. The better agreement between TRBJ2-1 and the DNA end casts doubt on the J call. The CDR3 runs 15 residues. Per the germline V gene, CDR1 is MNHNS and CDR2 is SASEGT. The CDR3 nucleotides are TGTGCCAGCAGTGAAGCGGGGACAGCCCAAGAGACCCAGTTCTTC. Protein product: CASSEAGTAQETQFF.

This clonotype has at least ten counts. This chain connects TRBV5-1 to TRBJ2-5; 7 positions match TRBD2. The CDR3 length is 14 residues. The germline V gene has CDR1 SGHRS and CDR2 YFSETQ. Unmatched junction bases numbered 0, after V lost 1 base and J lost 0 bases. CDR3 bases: TGCGCCAGCAGCTTGACTAGCGACCAAGAGACCCAGTACTTC. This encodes CASSLTSDQETQYF.

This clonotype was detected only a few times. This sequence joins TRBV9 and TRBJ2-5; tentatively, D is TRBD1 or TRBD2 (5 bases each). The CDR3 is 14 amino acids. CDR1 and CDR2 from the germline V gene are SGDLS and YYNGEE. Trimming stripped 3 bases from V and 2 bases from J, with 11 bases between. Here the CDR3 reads CASSGGTLQETQYF. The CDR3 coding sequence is TGTGCCAGCAGCGGAGGGACCTTACAAGAGACCCAGTACTTC.

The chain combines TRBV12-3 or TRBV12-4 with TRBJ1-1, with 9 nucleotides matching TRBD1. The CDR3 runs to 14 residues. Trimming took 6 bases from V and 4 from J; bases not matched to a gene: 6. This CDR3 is CASRVQGAGTEAFF. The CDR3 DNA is TGTGCCAGCAGGGTACAGGGGGCAGGCACTGAAGCTTTCTTT.

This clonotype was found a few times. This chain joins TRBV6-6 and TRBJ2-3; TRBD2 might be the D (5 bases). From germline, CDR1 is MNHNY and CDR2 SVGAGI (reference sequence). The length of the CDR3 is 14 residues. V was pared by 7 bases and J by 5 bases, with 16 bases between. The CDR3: CASNPGMGGDTQYF. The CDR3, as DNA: TGTGCCAGCAATCCGGGGATGGGCGGAGATACGCAGTATTTT.

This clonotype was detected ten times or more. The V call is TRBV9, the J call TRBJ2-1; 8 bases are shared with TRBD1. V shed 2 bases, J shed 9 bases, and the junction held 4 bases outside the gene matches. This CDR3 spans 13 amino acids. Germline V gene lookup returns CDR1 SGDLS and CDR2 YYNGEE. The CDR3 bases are TGTGCCAGCAGCGTCTCAGGGGGCGGTGAGCAGTTCTTC. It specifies CASSVSGGGEQFF.

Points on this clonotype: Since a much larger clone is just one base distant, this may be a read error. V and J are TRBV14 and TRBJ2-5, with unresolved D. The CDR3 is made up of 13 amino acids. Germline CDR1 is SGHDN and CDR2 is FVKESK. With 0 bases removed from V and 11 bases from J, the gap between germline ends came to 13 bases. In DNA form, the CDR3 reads TGTGCCAGCAGCCAAGATGGGCACAATGAGCAGTACTTC. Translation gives CASSQDGHNEQYF.

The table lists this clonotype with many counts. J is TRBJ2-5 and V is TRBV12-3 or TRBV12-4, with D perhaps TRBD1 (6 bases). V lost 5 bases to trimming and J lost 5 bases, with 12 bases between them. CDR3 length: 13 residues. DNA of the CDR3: TGTGCCAGCAGTATCAGGGGTCGCGAGACCCAGTACTTC. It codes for CASSIRGRETQYF.

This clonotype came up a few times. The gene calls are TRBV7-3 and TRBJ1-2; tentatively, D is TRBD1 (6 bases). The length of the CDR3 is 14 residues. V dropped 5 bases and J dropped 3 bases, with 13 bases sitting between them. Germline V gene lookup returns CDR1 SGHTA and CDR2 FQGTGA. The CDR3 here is CASSQGGADYGYTF. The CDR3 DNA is TGTGCCAGCAGCCAAGGGGGGGCCGACTATGGCTACACCTTC.

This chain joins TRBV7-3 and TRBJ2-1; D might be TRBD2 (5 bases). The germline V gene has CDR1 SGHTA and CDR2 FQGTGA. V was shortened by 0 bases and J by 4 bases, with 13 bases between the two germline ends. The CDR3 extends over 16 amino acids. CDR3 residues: CASSLTGDTGYNEQFF. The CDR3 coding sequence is TGTGCCAGCAGCTTAACGGGTGACACGGGATACAATGAGCAGTTCTTC.

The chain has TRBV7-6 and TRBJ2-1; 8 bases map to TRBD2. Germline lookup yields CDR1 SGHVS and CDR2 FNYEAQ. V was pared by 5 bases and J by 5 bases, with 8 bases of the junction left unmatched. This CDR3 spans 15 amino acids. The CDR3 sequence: CASSLSGATNNEQFF. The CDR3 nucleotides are TGTGCCAGCAGCCTTAGCGGGGCGACGAACAATGAGCAGTTCTTC.

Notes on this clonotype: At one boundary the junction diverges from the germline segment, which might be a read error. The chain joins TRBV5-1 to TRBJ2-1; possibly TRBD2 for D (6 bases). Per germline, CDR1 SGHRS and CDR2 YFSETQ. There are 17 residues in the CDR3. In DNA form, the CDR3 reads TGCGCCGGCAGCTTGGATTGGGATATTAGCGGTTACAATGAGCAGTTCTTC. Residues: CAGSLDWDISGYNEQFF.

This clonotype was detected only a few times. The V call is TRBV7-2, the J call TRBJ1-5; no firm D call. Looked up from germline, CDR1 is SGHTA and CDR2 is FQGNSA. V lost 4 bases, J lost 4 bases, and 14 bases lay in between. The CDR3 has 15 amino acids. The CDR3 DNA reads TGTGCCAGCAGCTCGGGTCCGGTCCTAAATCAGCCCCAGCATTTT. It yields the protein CASSSGPVLNQPQHF.

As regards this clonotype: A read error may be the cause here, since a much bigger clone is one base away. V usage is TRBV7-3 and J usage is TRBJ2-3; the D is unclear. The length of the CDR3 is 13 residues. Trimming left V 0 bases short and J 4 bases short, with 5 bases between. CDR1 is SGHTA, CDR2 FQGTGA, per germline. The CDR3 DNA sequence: TGTGCCAGCAGCTTAACCCGACCAGATACGCAGTATTTT. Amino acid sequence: CASSLTRPDTQYF. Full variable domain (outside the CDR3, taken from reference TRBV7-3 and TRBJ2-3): GAGVSQTPSNKVTEKGKYVELRCDPISGHTALYWYRQSLGQGPEFLIYFQGTGAADDSGLPNDRFFAVRPEGSVSTLKIQRTERGDSAVYLCASSLTRPDTQYFGPGTRLTVL.

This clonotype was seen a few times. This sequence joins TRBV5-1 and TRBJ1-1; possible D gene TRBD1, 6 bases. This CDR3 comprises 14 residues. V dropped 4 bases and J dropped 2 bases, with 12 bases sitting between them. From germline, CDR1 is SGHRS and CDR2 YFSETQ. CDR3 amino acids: CASSPDRQNTEAFF. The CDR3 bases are TGCGCCAGCAGCCCCGACAGGCAAAACACTGAAGCTTTCTTT.

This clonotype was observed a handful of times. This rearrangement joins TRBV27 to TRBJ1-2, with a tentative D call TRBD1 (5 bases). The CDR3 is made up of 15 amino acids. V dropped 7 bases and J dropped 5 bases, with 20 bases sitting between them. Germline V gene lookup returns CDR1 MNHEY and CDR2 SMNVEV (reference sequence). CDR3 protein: CASTPRGLLPYGYTF. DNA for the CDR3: TGTGCCAGCACCCCACGGGGACTTCTGCCTTATGGCTACACCTTC.

The CDR3 reads CASSQDGLGRGDYNEQFF. The CDR3, as DNA: TGTGCCAGCAGCCAAGATGGGTTGGGGCGGGGGGACTACAATGAGCAGTTCTTC. The chain uses TRBV4-2 and TRBJ2-1; 8 bases match TRBD2. Germline assignment: CDR1 LGHNA and CDR2 YNFKEQ. CDR3 size: 18 residues. The V segment lost 0 bases and the J segment 3 bases; nucleotides outside the gene matches: 10.

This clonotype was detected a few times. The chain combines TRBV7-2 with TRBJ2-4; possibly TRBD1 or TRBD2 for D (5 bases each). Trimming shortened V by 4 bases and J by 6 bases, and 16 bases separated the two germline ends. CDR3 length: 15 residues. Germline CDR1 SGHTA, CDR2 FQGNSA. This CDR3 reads CASSSRAEGRNIQYF. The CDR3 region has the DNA TGTGCCAGCAGCTCGAGGGCCGAGGGACGAAACATTCAGTACTTC.

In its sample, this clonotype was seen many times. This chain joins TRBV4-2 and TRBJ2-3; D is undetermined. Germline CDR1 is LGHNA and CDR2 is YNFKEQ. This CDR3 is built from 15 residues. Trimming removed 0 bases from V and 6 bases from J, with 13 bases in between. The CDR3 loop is CASSQDRGLVDTQYF. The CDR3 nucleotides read TGTGCCAGCAGCCAAGATCGCGGCTTGGTGGATACGCAGTATTTT.

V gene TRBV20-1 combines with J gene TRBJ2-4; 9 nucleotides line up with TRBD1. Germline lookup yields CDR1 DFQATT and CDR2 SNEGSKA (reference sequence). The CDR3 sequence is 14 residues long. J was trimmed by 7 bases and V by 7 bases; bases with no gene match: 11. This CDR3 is CSVLPGTGPNIQYF. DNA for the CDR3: TGCAGTGTACTCCCCGGGACAGGGCCCAACATTCAGTACTTC.

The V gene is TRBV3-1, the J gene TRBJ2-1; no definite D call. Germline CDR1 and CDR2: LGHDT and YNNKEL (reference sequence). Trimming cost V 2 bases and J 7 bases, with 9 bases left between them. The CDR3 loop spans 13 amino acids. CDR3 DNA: TGTGCCAGCAGCCAAAGGCTCGCGAATGAGCAGTTCTTC. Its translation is CASSQRLANEQFF.

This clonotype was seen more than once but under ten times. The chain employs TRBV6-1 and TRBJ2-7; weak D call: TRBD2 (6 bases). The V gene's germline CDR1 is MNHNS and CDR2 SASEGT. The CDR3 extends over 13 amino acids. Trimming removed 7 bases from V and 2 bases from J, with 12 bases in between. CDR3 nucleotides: TGTGCCAGCAAGGAGGGCAGAGCCTACGAGCAGTACTTC. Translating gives CASKEGRAYEQYF.

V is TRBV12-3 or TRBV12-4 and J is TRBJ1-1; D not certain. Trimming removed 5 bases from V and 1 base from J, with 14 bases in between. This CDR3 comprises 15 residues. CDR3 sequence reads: CASSPRQITNTEAFF. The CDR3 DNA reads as TGTGCCAGCAGTCCCCGGCAAATAACGAACACTGAAGCTTTCTTT.

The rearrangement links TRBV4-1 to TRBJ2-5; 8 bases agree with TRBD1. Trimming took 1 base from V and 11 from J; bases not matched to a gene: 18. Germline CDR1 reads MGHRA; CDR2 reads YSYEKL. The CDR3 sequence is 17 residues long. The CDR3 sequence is CASSQAIGQGRDNEQYF. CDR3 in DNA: TGCGCCAGCAGCCAAGCAATTGGACAGGGTCGGGACAATGAGCAGTACTTC.